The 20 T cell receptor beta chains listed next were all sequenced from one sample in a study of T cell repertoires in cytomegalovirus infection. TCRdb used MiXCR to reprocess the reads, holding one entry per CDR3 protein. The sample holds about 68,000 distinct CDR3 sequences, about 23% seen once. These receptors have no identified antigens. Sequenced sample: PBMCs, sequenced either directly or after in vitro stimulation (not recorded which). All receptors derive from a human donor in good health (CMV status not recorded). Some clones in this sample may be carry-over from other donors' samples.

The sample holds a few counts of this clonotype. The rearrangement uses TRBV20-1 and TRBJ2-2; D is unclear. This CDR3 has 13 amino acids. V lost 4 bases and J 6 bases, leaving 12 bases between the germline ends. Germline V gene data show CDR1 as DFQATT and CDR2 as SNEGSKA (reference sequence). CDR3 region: CSATRTDAGELFF. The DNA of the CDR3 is TGCAGTGCTACGAGGACGGACGCCGGGGAGCTGTTTTTT.

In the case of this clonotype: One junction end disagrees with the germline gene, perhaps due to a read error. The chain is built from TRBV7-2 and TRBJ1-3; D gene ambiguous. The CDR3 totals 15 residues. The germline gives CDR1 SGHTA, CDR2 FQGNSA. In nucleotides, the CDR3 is TGCGCCAGCAGCTTAGACGCCGTCTCTGGAAACACCATATATTTT. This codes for CASSLDAVSGNTIYF. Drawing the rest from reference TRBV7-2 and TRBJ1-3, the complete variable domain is GAGVSQSPSNKVTEKGKDVELRCDPISGHTALYWYRQSLGQGLEFLIYFQGNSAPDKSGLPSDRFSAERTGGSVSTLTIQRTQQEDSAVYLCASSLDAVSGNTIYFGEGSWLTVV.

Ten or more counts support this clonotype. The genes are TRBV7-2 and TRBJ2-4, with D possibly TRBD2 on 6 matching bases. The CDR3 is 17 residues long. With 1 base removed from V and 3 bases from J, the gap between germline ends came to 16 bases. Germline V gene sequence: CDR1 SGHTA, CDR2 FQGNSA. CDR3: CASSLVAPRGIKNIQYF. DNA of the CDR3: TGTGCCAGCAGCTTAGTCGCTCCGCGGGGTATCAAAAACATTCAGTACTTC.

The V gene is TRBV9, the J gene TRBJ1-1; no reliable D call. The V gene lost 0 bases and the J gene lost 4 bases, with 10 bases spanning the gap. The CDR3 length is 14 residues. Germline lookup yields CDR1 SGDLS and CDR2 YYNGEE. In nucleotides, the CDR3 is TGTGCCAGCAGCGTAGAAGTCCGTTCCACTGAAGCTTTCTTT. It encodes CASSVEVRSTEAFF.

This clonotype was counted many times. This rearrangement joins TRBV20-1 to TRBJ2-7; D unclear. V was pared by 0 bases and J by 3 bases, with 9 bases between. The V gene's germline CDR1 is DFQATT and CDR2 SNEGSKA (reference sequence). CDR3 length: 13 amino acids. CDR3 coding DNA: TGCAGTGCTAGAGATTCCAGCGACTACGAGCAGTACTTC. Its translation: CSARDSSDYEQYF.

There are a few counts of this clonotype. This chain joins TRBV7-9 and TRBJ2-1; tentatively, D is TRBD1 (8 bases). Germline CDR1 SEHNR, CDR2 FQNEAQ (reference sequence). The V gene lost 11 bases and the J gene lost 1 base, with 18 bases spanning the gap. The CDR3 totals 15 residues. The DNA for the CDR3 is TGTGCCGCGGACGAGCGGGACAGGTCCTACAATGAGCAGTTCTTC. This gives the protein CAADERDRSYNEQFF.

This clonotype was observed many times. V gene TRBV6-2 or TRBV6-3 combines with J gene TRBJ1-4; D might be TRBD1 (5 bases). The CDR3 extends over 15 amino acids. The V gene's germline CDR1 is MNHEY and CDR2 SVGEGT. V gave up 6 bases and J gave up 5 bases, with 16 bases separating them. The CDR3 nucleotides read TGTGCCAGCAGGTACACAGGTCGTAAAAATGAAAAACTGTTTTTT. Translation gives CASRYTGRKNEKLFF.

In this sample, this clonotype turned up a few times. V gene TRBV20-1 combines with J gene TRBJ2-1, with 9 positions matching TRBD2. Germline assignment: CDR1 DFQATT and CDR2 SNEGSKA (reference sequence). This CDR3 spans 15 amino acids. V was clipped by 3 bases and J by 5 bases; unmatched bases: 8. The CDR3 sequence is CSASRGLAKNNEQFF. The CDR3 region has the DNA TGCAGTGCTAGCCGGGGACTAGCTAAAAACAATGAGCAGTTCTTC.

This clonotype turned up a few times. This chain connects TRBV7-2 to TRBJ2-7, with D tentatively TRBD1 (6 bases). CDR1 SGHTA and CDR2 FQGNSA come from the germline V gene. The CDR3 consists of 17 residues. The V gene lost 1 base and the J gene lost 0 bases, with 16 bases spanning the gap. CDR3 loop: CASSLVPGTIVSYEQYF. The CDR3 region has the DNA TGTGCCAGCAGCTTAGTACCCGGGACAATTGTCTCCTACGAGCAGTACTTC.

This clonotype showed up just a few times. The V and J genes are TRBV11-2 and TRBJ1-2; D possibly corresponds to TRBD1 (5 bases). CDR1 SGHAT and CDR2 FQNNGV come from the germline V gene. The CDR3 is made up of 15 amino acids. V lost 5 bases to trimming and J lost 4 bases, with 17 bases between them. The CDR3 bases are TGTGCCAGCAGCGCCCGACCCTGGGGGTCCTATGGCTACACCTTC. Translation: CASSARPWGSYGYTF. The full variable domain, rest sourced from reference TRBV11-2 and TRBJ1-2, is EAGVAQSPRYKIIEKRQSVAFWCNPISGHATLYWYQQILGQGPKLLIQFQNNGVVDDSQLPKDRFSAERLKGVDSTLKIQPAKLEDSAVYLCASSARPWGSYGYTFGSGTRLTVV.

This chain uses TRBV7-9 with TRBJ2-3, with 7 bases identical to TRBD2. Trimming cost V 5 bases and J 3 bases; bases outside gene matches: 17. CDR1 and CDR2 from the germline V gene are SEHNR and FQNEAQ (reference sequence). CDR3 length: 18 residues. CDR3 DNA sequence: TGTGCCAGCAGCCCCATAGCGGGCCCAACCTCGAGAACAGATACGCAGTATTTT. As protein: CASSPIAGPTSRTDTQYF.

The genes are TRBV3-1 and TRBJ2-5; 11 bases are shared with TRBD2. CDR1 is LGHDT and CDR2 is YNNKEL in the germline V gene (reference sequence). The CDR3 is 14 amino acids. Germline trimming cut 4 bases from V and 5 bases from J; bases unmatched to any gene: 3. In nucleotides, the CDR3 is TGTGCCAGCAGCCCTAGCGGGAGGATGGAGACCCAGTACTTC. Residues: CASSPSGRMETQYF.

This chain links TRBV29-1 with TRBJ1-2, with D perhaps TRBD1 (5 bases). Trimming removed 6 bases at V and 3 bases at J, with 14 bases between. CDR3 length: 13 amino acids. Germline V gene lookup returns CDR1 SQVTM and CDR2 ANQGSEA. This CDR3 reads CSVTRDGYYGYTF. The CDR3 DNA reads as TGCAGCGTCACGCGGGACGGATACTATGGCTACACCTTC.

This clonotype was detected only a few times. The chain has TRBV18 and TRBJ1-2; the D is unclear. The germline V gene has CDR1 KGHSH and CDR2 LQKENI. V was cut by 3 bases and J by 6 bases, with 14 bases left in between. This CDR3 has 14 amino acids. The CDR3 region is CASSPTSHRDGYTF. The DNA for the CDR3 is TGTGCCAGCTCACCGACGAGCCACCGGGATGGCTACACCTTC.

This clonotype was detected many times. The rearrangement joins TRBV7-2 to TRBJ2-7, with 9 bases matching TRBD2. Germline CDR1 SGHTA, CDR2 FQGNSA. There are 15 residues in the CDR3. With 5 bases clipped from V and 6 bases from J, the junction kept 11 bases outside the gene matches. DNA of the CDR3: TGTGCCAGCAGCACCCTAGCGGGACCCATAAGCGAGCAGTACGTC. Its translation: CASSTLAGPISEQYV.

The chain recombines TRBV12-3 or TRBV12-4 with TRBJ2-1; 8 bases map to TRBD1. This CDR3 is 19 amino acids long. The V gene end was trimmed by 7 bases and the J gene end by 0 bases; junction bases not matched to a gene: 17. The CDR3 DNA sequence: TGTGCCAGCACTCCAGCGGCGGGGACAGGTTTGAGCTCCTACAATGAGCAGTTCTTC. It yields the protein CASTPAAGTGLSSYNEQFF.

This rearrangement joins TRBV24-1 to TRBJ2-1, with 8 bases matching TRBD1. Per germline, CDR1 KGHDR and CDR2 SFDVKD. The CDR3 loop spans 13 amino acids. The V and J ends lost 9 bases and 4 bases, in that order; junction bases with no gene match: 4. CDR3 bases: TGTGCCACCGAAGGACAGGGTTACAATGAGCAGTTCTTC. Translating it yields CATEGQGYNEQFF.

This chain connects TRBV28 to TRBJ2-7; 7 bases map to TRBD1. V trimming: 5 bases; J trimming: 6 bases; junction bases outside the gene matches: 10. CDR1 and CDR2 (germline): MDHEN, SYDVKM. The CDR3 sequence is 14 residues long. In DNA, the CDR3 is TGTGCCAGCAGTCCTTTGACAGGGCTCGGCGAGCAGTACTTC. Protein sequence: CASSPLTGLGEQYF.

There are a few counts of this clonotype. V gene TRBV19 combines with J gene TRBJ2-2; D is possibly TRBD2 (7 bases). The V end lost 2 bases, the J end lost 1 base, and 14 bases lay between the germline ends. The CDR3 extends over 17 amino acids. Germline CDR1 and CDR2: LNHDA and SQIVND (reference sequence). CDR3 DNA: TGTGCCAGTAGTATATTCGCGGGGGCTATGAACACCGGGGAGCTGTTTTTT. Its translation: CASSIFAGAMNTGELFF.

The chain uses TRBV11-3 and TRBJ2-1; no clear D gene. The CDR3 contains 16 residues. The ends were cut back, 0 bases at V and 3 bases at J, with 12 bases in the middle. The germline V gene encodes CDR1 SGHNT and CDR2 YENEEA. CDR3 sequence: CASSLEQWAFYNEQFF. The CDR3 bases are TGTGCCAGCAGCTTAGAGCAGTGGGCTTTCTACAATGAGCAGTTCTTC.